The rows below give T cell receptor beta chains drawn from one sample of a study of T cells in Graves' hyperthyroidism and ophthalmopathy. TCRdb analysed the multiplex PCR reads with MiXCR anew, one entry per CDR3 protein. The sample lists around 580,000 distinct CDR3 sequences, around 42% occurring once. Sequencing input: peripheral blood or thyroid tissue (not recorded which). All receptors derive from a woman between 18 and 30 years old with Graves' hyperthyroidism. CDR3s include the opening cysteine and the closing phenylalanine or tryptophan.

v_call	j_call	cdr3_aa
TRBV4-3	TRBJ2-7	CASSRDTGQAPYEQYF
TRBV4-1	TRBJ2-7	CASSQVRLPTGEQYF
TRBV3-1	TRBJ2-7	CASSQAQRAEQYF
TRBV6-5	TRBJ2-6	CASPTRRAWANVLTF
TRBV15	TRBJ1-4	CATSRRDPTNEKLFF
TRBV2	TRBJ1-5	CASSESSGSF
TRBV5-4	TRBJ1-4	CASSLDGGGFEKLFF
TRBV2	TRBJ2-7	CASRSWEQYF
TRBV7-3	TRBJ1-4	CASSLIQGANEKLFF
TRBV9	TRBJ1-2	CASSGGTGRTGGYTF
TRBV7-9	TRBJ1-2	CASSQRDRQDHTF
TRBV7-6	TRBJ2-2	CVSSSRGHTGELFF
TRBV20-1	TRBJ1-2	CSARGSGGGYGYTF
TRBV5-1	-	CASSLGGLLNEQYF
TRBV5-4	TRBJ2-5	CASSLSQLFGGETQYF
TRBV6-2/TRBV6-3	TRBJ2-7	CASSYSQLEGEQYF
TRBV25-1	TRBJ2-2	CASRKQDTGELFF
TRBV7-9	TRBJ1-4	CASSLVQSLGNEKLFF
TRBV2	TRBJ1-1	CASQRVKGVGTEAFF
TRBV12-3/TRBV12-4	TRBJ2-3	CASSGTSDTDTQYF
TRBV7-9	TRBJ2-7	CASSFFLGTGPYEQYF
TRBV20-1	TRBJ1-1	CSAMGQGMNTEAFF
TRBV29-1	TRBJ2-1	CSVEYVRKNEQFF
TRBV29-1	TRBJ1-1	CSVGGSTGNTEAFF
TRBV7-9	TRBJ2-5	CASSQAKRGLETGTQYF
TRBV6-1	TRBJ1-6	CASRGIRNSPLHF
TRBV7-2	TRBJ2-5	CASSLEARSSSQETQYF
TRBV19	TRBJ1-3	CASSPLATGNTIYF
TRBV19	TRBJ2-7	CASSHPSGSSYEQYF
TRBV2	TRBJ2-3	CASSGRALGDTQYF
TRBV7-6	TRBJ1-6	CASSPKPGTPNSPLHF
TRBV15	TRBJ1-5	CATRLTGNQPQHF
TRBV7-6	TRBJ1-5	CASSLTGEYQPQHF
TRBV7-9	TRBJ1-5	CASSFQASNQPQHF
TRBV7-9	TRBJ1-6	CASSSPRNRGDSPLHF
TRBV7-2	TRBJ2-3	CASSSALATSTDTQYF
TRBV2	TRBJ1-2	CASSPSLQGAIANYGYTF
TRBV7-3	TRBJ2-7	CASSPKASGAYEQYF
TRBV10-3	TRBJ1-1	CAISEGARGNTEAFF
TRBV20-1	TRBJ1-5	CSAAGGPGGDQPQHF